The entry below gives a single T cell receptor beta chain sequence along with its context. The target antigen is unknown. CDR3 length equals 11 residues. V was clipped by 0 bases and J by 9 bases, with 6 bases between them. CDR1 SGHRS and CDR2 YFSETQ come from the germline V gene. This sample was taken from a study of beta chain features in type 1 diabetes. On the study more broadly: Examined across all samples were just under 110,000,000 sorted cells. General study findings and limits: Within the patient group, naive, central memory and Treg TCRB repertoires appeared more similar to each other than within healthy donors. Type 1 diabetes patients showed fewer insertions and more deletions at VDJ junctions.

A heparinised blood draw that averaged about 100 mL was obtained once from each donor. Expressed TCRB transcripts were sequenced because the entire RNA isolate underwent reverse transcription. Clones were read by immunoSEQ multiplex PCR, and TCRdb kept only the in-frame ones, dropping some. The sample lists 150,000 or so clones, 9.5% to 10% occurring once. The clonotype was recovered from a woman aged 40 to 50 in good health. The chain recombines TRBV5-1 with TRBJ2-5; D is ambiguous. Sequencing was carried out using central memory CD4+ T cells from blood. The CDR3 nucleotides read TGCGCCAGCAGCTTGGATGAGGCCCAGTACTTC. Translation gives CASSLDEAQYF.